The present T cell receptor beta chain was sequenced within a study of cytomegalovirus exposure and HLA in healthy donors. Per the germline V gene, CDR1 is SGHVS and CDR2 is FNYEAQ. This CDR3 comprises 14 residues. Trimming shortened V by 5 bases and J by 7 bases, and 14 bases separated the two germline ends. 60 Vbeta and 13 Jbeta primers were used in PCR. The assay was immunoSEQ multiplex PCR, and TCRdb's table has in-frame clones only and misses some. The sample has over 150,000 clones, roughly 80% seen once. The chain joins TRBV7-6 to TRBJ1-4, with D tentatively TRBD1 (5 bases). The receptor was isolated from a woman in her twenties or thirties in good health and CMV-seropositive. Sequencing used PBMCs. Here the CDR3 DNA reads TGTGCCAGCAGCCCGAATGGGGCAGGTGAAAAACTGTTTTTT. Translation: CASSPNGAGEKLFF. The whole variable domain, remainder taken from reference TRBV7-6 and TRBJ1-4, is GAGVSQSPRYKVTKRGQDVALRCDPISGHVSLYWYRQALGQGPEFLTYFNYEAQQDKSGLPNDRFSAERPEGSISTLTIQRTEQRDSAMYRCASSPNGAGEKLFFGSGTQLSVL.